These 5 T cell receptor beta chains were sequenced from one sample in a study of blood T cells in healthy people across ages. A J-beta primer mix and a sample-barcoded 5' primer were used in a second PCR of roughly 6 to 11 cycles. MiXCR, run by TCRdb on the 5' RACE reads, gives a single entry per CDR3 protein. The sample carries fewer than 1.5 million distinct CDR3 sequences, around two fifths recorded once. Sequenced: blood. Source of these receptors: a woman younger than 30 in good health.

This clonotype came up a few times. This chain joins TRBV5-1 and TRBJ2-1; 13 bases align to TRBD2. Per germline, CDR1 SGHRS and CDR2 YFSETQ. The CDR3 covers 16 residues. V gave up 0 bases and J gave up 7 bases; unmatched junction bases: 4. DNA for the CDR3: TGCGCCAGCAGCTTGGTGGTGACTAGCGGGGGGAATGAGCAGTTCTTC. It is translated as CASSLVVTSGGNEQFF.

This clonotype has a handful of counts. V is TRBV29-1 and J is TRBJ2-3, with D hard to call. CDR3 size: 16 residues. Germline V gives CDR1 SQVTM, CDR2 ANQGSEA. V dropped 0 bases and J dropped 2 bases, with 15 bases sitting between them. The CDR3 region has the DNA TGCAGCGTTGAAGATTCCCCCGGGTTGACCACAGATACGCAGTATTTT. It specifies CSVEDSPGLTTDTQYF.

The chain combines TRBV10-3 with TRBJ1-4, with 9 bases fitting TRBD1. Trimming removed 3 bases from V and 8 bases from J; junction bases left unmatched: 7. Germline V CDR1 and CDR2: ENHRY, SYGVKD. The CDR3 has 15 amino acids. CDR3 bases: TGTGCCATCAGTGACCCAGGACAGGGGATGGAAAAACTGTTTTTT. It is translated as CAISDPGQGMEKLFF.

On this clonotype itself: At one end, the junction sequence differs from germline, possibly due to a read error. The chain joins TRBV2 to TRBJ2-6, with a tentative D call TRBD1 (5 bases). There are 14 residues in the CDR3. Germline CDR1 is SNHLY and CDR2 is FYNNEI. In DNA form, the CDR3 reads TGTGCCAGCAAGCCAGGCTCTGGGGCCAACGTCCCGACTTTC. Protein product: CASKPGSGANVPTF.

CDR3 loop: CASSFGLGANSPLHF. In nucleotides, the CDR3 is TGTGCCAGCAGTTTCGGGCTAGGCGCTAATTCACCCCTCCACTTT. The chain couples TRBV6-5 to TRBJ1-6; D remains ambiguous. This CDR3 has 15 residues. CDR1 MNHEY and CDR2 SVGAGI come from the germline V gene. V was cut by 4 bases and J by 6 bases, with 13 bases left in between.